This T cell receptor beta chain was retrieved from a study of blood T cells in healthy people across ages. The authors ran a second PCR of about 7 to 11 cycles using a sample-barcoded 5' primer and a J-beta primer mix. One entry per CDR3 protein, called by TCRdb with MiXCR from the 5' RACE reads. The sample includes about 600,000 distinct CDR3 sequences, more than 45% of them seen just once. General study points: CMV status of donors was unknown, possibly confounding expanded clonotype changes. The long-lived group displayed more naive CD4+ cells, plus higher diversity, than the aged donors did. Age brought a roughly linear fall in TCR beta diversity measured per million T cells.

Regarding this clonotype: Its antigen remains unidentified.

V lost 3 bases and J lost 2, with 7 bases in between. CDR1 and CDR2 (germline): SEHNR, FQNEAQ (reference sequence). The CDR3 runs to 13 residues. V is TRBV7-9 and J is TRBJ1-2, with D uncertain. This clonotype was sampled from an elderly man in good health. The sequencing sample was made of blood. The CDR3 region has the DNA TGTGCCAGCAGCTTCCCCGGAAACTATGGCTACACCTTC. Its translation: CASSFPGNYGYTF.